The 10 T cell receptor beta chains in this list originate from one sample, sequenced in a study of PD-1 blockade in classical Hodgkin lymphoma. In every patient, relapse followed autologous stem cell transplantation, while exposure to brentuximab vedotin differed. Using immunoSEQ multiplex PCR, the repertoire was profiled, and TCRdb retains in-frame clones only, with some absent. The table includes 120,000 to 150,000 clones, about four fifths detected once. The sequences come from peripheral blood mononuclear cells (PBMCs), collected before the second cycle of nivolumab. The receptors originated from a human donor with classical Hodgkin lymphoma.

In its sample, this clone was seen a few times. The gene calls are TRBV6-4 and TRBJ1-5; possibly TRBD1 for D (5 bases). Trimming shortened V by 10 bases and J by 0 bases, and 7 bases separated the two germline ends. Looked up from germline, CDR1 is MRHNA and CDR2 is SNTAGT. The CDR3 totals 12 residues. The CDR3 spells CATDSSNQPQHF. DNA of the CDR3: TGTGCCACCGACAGTAGCAATCAGCCCCAGCATTTT.

The gene calls are TRBV5-1 and TRBJ1-2; D is possibly TRBD1 (6 bases). This CDR3 is 15 amino acids long. Trimming removed 0 bases from V and 5 bases from J, with 14 bases in between. Germline V gene lookup returns CDR1 SGHRS and CDR2 YFSETQ. The CDR3 is CASSLEPGVDYGYTF. CDR3 nucleotides: TGCGCCAGCAGCTTGGAACCAGGGGTGGATTATGGCTACACCTTC.

CDR3 residues: CASSLRGGNTIYF. As DNA, the CDR3 is TGTGCCAGCAGCCTTCGGGGAGGAAACACCATATATTTT. The rearrangement uses TRBV5-4 and TRBJ1-3, with D unclear. The CDR3 is 13 residues long. CDR1 is SGHNT and CDR2 is YYREEE in the germline V gene (reference sequence). V was clipped by 4 bases and J by 4 bases, with 9 bases between them.

This chain links TRBV7-9 with TRBJ2-5; TRBD2 aligns across 14 bases. V was clipped by 3 bases and J by 5 bases; unmatched bases: 5. The germline V gene has CDR1 SEHNR and CDR2 FQNEAQ (reference sequence). This CDR3 comprises 16 residues. In nucleotides, the CDR3 is TGTGCCAGCAGCTTCGGGACTAGCGGGGGTGAGGAGACCCAGTACTTC. Protein: CASSFGTSGGEETQYF.

V and J are TRBV18 and TRBJ2-4, with D perhaps matching TRBD2 (6 bases). This CDR3 is built from 17 residues. Germline-derived CDR1 and CDR2 are KGHSH and LQKENI. The V and J ends lost 3 bases and 1 base respectively, with 16 bases between them. CDR3 DNA: TGTGCCAGCTCACCGTCCAGGGCCGGAGGGGCCAAAAACATTCAGTACTTC. This translates into CASSPSRAGGAKNIQYF.

This sequence joins TRBV7-8 and TRBJ1-2; no reliable D call. Germline CDR1 is SGHVS and CDR2 is FQNEAQ. This CDR3 region has 13 residues. The germline V and J ends were trimmed by 1 base and 2 bases, with 5 bases remaining between them. The CDR3 here is CASSLVENYGYTF. The CDR3 bases are TGTGCCAGCAGCTTAGTGGAGAACTATGGCTACACCTTC.

V gene TRBV9 combines with J gene TRBJ2-7; the match to TRBD1 covers 7 bases. In germline, CDR1 is SGDLS, CDR2 YYNGEE. The V gene end was trimmed by 4 bases and the J gene end by 4 bases; junction bases not matched to a gene: 11. The CDR3 loop spans 15 amino acids. The CDR3 here is CASSPGQPFEYEQYF. The CDR3 DNA is TGTGCCAGCAGCCCGGGACAGCCCTTTGAGTACGAGCAGTACTTC. The complete variable domain, with remaining parts taken from reference TRBV9 and TRBJ2-7, reads DSGVTQTPKHLITATGQRVTLRCSPRSGDLSVYWYQQSLDQGLQFLIQYYNGEERAKGNILERFSAQQFPDLHSELNLSSLELGDSALYFCASSPGQPFEYEQYFGPGTRLTVT.

The chain is built from TRBV5-8 and TRBJ2-7, with D tentatively TRBD2 (6 bases). Germline-derived CDR1 and CDR2 are SGHTS and YDEGEE. The CDR3 runs to 16 residues. Trimming left V 5 bases short and J 5 bases short, with 23 bases between. The CDR3 DNA sequence: TGTGCCAGCAGTGGATTCCGGGACTCCGGTGATCACGAGCAGTACTTC. Translation: CASSGFRDSGDHEQYF.

The chain uses TRBV25-1 and TRBJ2-1; perhaps D is TRBD1 or TRBD2 (6 bases each). Trimming removed 1 base from V and 5 bases from J, with 12 bases in between. CDR1 is MGHDK and CDR2 is SYGVNS in the germline V gene. This CDR3 region has 15 residues. CDR3 nucleotides: TGTGCCAGCAGTGAATTCGGGGGCAGGGACAATGAGCAGTTCTTC. It is translated as CASSEFGGRDNEQFF.

This chain joins TRBV5-1 and TRBJ2-1; 9 bases line up with TRBD2. Germline lookup yields CDR1 SGHRS and CDR2 YFSETQ. V shed 4 bases and J 10 bases; nucleotides not matched to a gene: 6. The CDR3 covers 13 residues. CDR3 sequence: CASSLDLAGEQFF. The CDR3 DNA sequence: TGCGCCAGCAGCCTAGACCTAGCGGGGGAGCAGTTCTTC.